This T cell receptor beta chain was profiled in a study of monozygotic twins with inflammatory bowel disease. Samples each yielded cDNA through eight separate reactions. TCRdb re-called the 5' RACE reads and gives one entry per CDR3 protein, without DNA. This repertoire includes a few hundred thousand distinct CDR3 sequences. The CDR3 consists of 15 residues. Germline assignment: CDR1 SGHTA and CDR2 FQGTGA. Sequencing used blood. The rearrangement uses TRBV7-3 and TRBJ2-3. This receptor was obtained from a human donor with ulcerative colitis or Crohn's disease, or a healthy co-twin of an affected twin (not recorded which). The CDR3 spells CASSLMAGITDTQYF. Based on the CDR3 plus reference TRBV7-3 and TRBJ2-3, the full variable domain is GAGVSQTPSNKVTEKGKYVELRCDPISGHTALYWYRQSLGQGPEFLIYFQGTGAADDSGLPNDRFFAVRPEGSVSTLKIQRTERGDSAVYLCASSLMAGITDTQYFGPGTRLTVL.